One T cell receptor beta chain is described in this entry. This CDR3 region has 16 residues. Looked up from germline, CDR1 is LGHDT and CDR2 is YNNKEL (reference sequence). V was pared by 3 bases and J by 4 bases, with 17 bases between. This sample is part of a study of blood T cell repertoires in COVID-19. Study information: Sites across the United States, Italy and Spain contributed samples from acute and convalescent COVID-19. Nucleic acid was either cDNA or gDNA, and it came from T cells, B-cell-depleted T cells, or PBMCs.

As processed by the authors: Researchers report that nucleated cell counts were estimated from reference gene primer amplification. The data were produced by immunoSEQ multiplex PCR, yet TCRdb's version contains in-frame clones alone and is incomplete. The V and J calls and clone size come from that table; D and trimming were worked out from the DNA. Of some 460,000 clones listed, roughly 91% are singletons. The source is a woman aged 30 to 39 with acute or convalescent COVID-19. The sample was peripheral blood. The chain employs TRBV3-1 (or the pseudogene TRBV3-2) and TRBJ2-3; TRBD2 might be the D (5 bases). CDR3 in amino acids: CASSHRPIGVADTQYF. DNA for the CDR3: TGTGCCAGCAGCCACCGACCGATCGGGGTGGCAGATACGCAGTATTTT.